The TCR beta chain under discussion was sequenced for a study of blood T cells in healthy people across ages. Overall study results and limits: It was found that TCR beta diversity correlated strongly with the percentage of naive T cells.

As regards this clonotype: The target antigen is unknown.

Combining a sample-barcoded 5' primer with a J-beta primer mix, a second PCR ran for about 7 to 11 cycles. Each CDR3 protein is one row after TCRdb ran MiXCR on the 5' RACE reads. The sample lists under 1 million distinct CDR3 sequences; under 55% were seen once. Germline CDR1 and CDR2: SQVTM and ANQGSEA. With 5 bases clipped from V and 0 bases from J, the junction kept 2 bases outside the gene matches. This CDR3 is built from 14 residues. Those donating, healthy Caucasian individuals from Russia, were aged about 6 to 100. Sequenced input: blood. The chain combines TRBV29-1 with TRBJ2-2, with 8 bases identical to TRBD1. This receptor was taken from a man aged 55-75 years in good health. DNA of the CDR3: TGCAGCGTTTTACAGGGGGCGAACACCGGGGAGCTGTTTTTT. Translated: CSVLQGANTGELFF.